Each of the 12 T cell receptor beta chains below was sequenced from the same sample in a study of T cells in Graves' hyperthyroidism and ophthalmopathy. Amplification yielded TCR beta CDR3 regions, with RNA transcripts as the source. Primed by the HTBI set, a first-round RT-PCR was run on the TCR CDR3. TCRdb re-derived calls from the multiplex PCR reads in MiXCR, one entry per CDR3 protein. The sample lists about 500,000 distinct CDR3 sequences, about 15% occurring once. The sequenced sample consisted of blood. Receptors were obtained from a woman between 18 and 29 years old with Graves' ophthalmopathy.

In this sample, this clonotype turned up many times. This chain connects TRBV25-1 to TRBJ2-7; D not resolved. V was trimmed by 5 bases and J by 2 bases, leaving 13 bases between them. In germline, CDR1 is MGHDK, CDR2 SYGVNS. This CDR3 has 14 residues. CDR3 in DNA: TGTGCCAGCAGTCCTCCACGTGGAGCCTACGAGCAGTACTTC. Its protein is CASSPPRGAYEQYF.

This clonotype was observed many times. The chain has TRBV5-1 and TRBJ2-5; TRBD1 is a possible D gene (5 bases). This CDR3 region has 14 residues. Deletions cut 5 bases from V and 5 bases from J, with 16 bases between. CDR1 SGHRS and CDR2 YFSETQ come from the germline V gene. The CDR3 nucleotides read TGCGCCAGCAGATTTGGACATTCTTTGGAGACCCAGTACTTC. This translates into CASRFGHSLETQYF.

This clonotype has a count of ten or more. V and J are TRBV7-8 and TRBJ2-7; D possibly corresponds to TRBD2 (6 bases). Trimming shortened V by 2 bases and J by 7 bases, and 18 bases separated the two germline ends. The CDR3 covers 15 residues. In germline, CDR1 is SGHVS, CDR2 FQNEAQ. In nucleotides, the CDR3 is TGTGCCAGCAGCTTAAGAGCAGACTATGGGGGGGAGCAGTACTTC. It encodes CASSLRADYGGEQYF.

In this sample, this clonotype turned up many times. V gene TRBV28 combines with J gene TRBJ2-3, with TRBD1 identical over 8 bases. The germline CDR1 and CDR2 sequences are MDHEN and SYDVKM. This CDR3 is 15 amino acids long. Unmatched junction bases numbered 7, after V lost 5 bases and J lost 3 bases. The CDR3 DNA is TGTGCCAGCAGTATACGGACAGGGAGGACAGATACGCAGTATTTT. Residues: CASSIRTGRTDTQYF. Drawing the rest from reference TRBV28 and TRBJ2-3, the complete variable domain is DVKVTQSSRYLVKRTGEKVFLECVQDMDHENMFWYRQDPGLGLRLIYFSYDVKMKEKGDIPEGYSVSREKKERFSLILESASTNQTSMYLCASSIRTGRTDTQYFGPGTRLTVL.

This chain uses TRBV3-1 with TRBJ2-4, with TRBD2 as a possible D gene (6 bases). Germline loops: CDR1 LGHDT, CDR2 YNNKEL (reference sequence). The V end was cut by 1 base, the J end by 10 bases, with 11 bases between. The CDR3 loop spans 13 amino acids. For the CDR3, the DNA is TGTGCCAGCAGCCAAGTCGACCGGGGGATTCAGTACTTC. It encodes CASSQVDRGIQYF.

V gene TRBV9 combines with J gene TRBJ2-1, with 7 bases aligning to TRBD2. Germline loops: CDR1 SGDLS, CDR2 YYNGEE. V dropped 0 bases and J dropped 2; count of bases not matched to a gene: 5. The CDR3 is made up of 16 amino acids. DNA of the CDR3: TGTGCCAGCAGCGTAGCAGCTAGCGGAACCTACAATGAGCAGTTCTTC. Its translation: CASSVAASGTYNEQFF.

This clonotype was recorded a few times. V usage is TRBV6-5 and J usage is TRBJ2-3, with a tentative D call TRBD2 (6 bases). With 2 bases removed from V and 10 bases from J, the gap between germline ends came to 10 bases. Germline V gene sequence: CDR1 MNHEY, CDR2 SVGAGI. The CDR3 has 12 residues. CDR3 in DNA: TGTGCCAGCAGTTACGGGGGAGGTGCGCAGTATTTT. Residues: CASSYGGGAQYF.

The V and J genes are TRBV27 and TRBJ2-7; 11 nucleotides line up with TRBD2. The CDR3 has 13 amino acids. Per germline, CDR1 MNHEY and CDR2 SMNVEV (reference sequence). Losses at the gene ends were 9 bases for V and 6 bases for J; bases not matched to a gene: 7. The CDR3 DNA reads as TGTGCCAGGGGTAGGACTAGCGGGCCCGAGCAGTACTTC. It codes for CARGRTSGPEQYF.

The sample holds many counts of this clonotype. This rearrangement joins TRBV20-1 to TRBJ1-5; no definite D call. V lost 5 bases and J 1 base, leaving 6 bases between the germline ends. CDR1 DFQATT and CDR2 SNEGSKA come from the germline V gene (reference sequence). CDR3 size: 12 residues. This CDR3 is CSASDSNQPQHF. CDR3 bases: TGCAGTGCTTCCGACAGCAATCAGCCCCAGCATTTT.

This clonotype was counted ten times or more. The chain employs TRBV28 and TRBJ2-7, with D uncertain. V lost 1 base to trimming and J lost 4 bases, with 8 bases between them. Germline lookup yields CDR1 MDHEN and CDR2 SYDVKM. This CDR3 is built from 13 residues. CDR3 in amino acids: CASSLSRVYEQYF. CDR3 nucleotide sequence: TGTGCCAGCAGTTTATCGCGTGTATACGAGCAGTACTTC.

This clonotype was seen many times. The chain links TRBV27 to TRBJ2-7; no clear D gene. Between the trimmed V and J ends, which lost 10 bases and 2 bases, there was a span of 15 bases. The CDR3 sequence is 13 residues long. Germline CDR1 reads MNHEY; CDR2 reads SMNVEV (reference sequence). The DNA for the CDR3 is TGTGCCACCGCCAAGGGCAGAACCTACGAGCAGTACTTC. As protein: CATAKGRTYEQYF.

This chain links TRBV30 with TRBJ2-1; 12 nucleotides line up with TRBD2. The V segment lost 2 bases and the J segment 4 bases; nucleotides outside the gene matches: 9. The CDR3 consists of 17 residues. The germline V gene encodes CDR1 GTSNPN and CDR2 SVGIG (reference sequence). CDR3 bases: TGTGCCTGGAGTACCCGGACTAGCGGGAAGAATTACAATGAGCAGTTCTTC. Translated: CAWSTRTSGKNYNEQFF.